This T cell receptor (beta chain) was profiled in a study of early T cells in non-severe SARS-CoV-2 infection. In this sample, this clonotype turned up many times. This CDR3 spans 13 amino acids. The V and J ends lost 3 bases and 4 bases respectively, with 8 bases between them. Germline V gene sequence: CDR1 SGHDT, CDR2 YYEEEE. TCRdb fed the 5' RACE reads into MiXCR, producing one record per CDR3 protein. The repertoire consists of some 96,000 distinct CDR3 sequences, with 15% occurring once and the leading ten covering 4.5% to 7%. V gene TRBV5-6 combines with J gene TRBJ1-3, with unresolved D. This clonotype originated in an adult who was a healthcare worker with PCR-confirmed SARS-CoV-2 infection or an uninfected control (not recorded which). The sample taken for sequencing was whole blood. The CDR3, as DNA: TGTGCCAGCAGCTCCCATAACGGAAACACCATATATTTT. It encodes CASSSHNGNTIYF. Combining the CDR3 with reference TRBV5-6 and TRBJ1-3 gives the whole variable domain DAGVTQSPTHLIKTRGQQVTLRCSPKSGHDTVSWYQQALGQGPQFIFQYYEEEERQRGNFPDRFSGHQFPNYSSELNVNALLLGDSALYLCASSSHNGNTIYFGEGSWLTVV.